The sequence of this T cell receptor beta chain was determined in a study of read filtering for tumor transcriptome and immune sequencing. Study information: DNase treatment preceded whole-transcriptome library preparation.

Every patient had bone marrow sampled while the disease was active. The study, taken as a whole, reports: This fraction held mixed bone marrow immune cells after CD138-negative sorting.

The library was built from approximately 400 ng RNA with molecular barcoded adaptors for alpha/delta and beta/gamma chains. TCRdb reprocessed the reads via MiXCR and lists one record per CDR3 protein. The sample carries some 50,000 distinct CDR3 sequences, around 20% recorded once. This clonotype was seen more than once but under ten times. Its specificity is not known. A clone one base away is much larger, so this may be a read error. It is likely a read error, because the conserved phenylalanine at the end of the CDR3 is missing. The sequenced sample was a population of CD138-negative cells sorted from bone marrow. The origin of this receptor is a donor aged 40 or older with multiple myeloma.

For the CDR3, the DNA is TGTGCCAGCAGTCCAACAGGGTGGGATACGCAGTATCTT. It yields the protein CASSPTGWDTQYL. The genes are TRBV12-3 or TRBV12-4 and TRBJ2-3; tentative D call: TRBD1 (6 bases). V was shortened by 5 bases and J by 6 bases, with 12 bases between the two germline ends. The CDR3 spans 13 residues.